This passage covers 18 T cell receptor beta chains from one sample sequenced in a study of T and B cells in COVID-19 patients. Multiplex PCR with BIOMED2 TRB-A/B primer pools amplified TRB rearrangements. TCRdb independently ran MiXCR on the multiplex PCR reads; one entry per CDR3 protein. The sample carries several thousand distinct CDR3 sequences, 25% to 35% recorded once. Each TRB amplification used roughly 250-550 ng of genomic DNA from blood. The sample comprised blood. These receptor sequences come from a human donor with active COVID-19.

The genes are TRBV20-1 and TRBJ2-7, with TRBD2 matching over 7 bases. Trimming took 1 base from V and 2 from J; bases not matched to a gene: 5. Germline CDR1 is DFQATT and CDR2 is SNEGSKA (reference sequence). This CDR3 has 14 amino acids. The CDR3 coding sequence is TGCAGTGCTAGAGTGGGAGGGCCAACCTACGAGCAGTACGTC. It translates to CSARVGGPTYEQYV.

The rearrangement joins TRBV7-2 to TRBJ2-1; D remains unclear. Germline CDR1 reads SGHTA; CDR2 reads FQGNSA. The CDR3 length is 15 residues. V lost 1 base to trimming and J lost 2 bases, with 9 bases between them. As DNA, the CDR3 is TGTGCCAGCAGCTTAGGAGGAGTCACCTACAATGAGCAGTTCTTC. Encoded protein: CASSLGGVTYNEQFF.

This clonotype was picked up a small number of times. V usage is TRBV7-2 and J usage is TRBJ2-2; TRBD2 agrees at 9 bases. CDR1 and CDR2 from the germline V gene are SGHTA and FQGNSA. CDR3 length equals 16 residues. V dropped 5 bases and J dropped 1; count of bases not matched to a gene: 5. DNA of the CDR3: TGTGCCAGCAGCCCTTTAGCGGGAGTGAACACCGGGGAGCTGTTTTTT. It yields the protein CASSPLAGVNTGELFF.

The chain carries TRBV6-2 or TRBV6-3 and TRBJ1-6; D possibly corresponds to TRBD1 (5 bases). CDR1 is MNHEY, CDR2 SVGEGT, per germline. With 2 bases removed from V and 9 bases from J, the gap between germline ends came to 14 bases. This CDR3 has 15 residues. The CDR3 is CASSYGFGGGSPLHF. CDR3 DNA sequence: TGTGCCAGCAGTTACGGTTTCGGGGGAGGTTCACCCCTCCACTTT.

This clonotype is categorized as medium-sized. This chain's CDR3 is CASRIGGLADTQYF. As DNA, the CDR3 is TGTGCCAGCAGAATAGGGGGGTTGGCAGATACGCAGTATTTT. V usage is TRBV27 and J usage is TRBJ2-3; D tentatively reads TRBD1 or TRBD2 (6 bases each). Germline CDR1 and CDR2: MNHEY and SMNVEV (reference sequence). Trimming shortened V by 6 bases and J by 4 bases, and 14 bases separated the two germline ends. CDR3 length: 14 residues.

The rearrangement uses TRBV15 and TRBJ1-5; D perhaps matches TRBD1 (5 bases). The ends were cut back, 1 base at V and 7 bases at J, with 14 bases in the middle. The CDR3 length is 15 residues. Germline V gives CDR1 LNHNV, CDR2 YYDKDF (reference sequence). The DNA of the CDR3 is TGTGCCACCAGCAGAGTAGGGGAGGTGCGCCAGCCCCAGCATTTT. Amino acid sequence: CATSRVGEVRQPQHF.

Within the sample, this clonotype is medium-sized. This sequence joins TRBV13 and TRBJ2-1, with TRBD2 matching over 14 bases. J gave up 7 bases and V 5 bases, and 10 bases lay outside the gene matches. This CDR3 is 17 amino acids long. Germline V gene sequence: CDR1 PRHDT, CDR2 FYEKMQ (reference sequence). The CDR3 region has the DNA TGTGCCAGCAGCCTGACTAGCGGGGGGGCGCCAGTTAATGAGCAGTTCTTC. This translates into CASSLTSGGAPVNEQFF. Combining the CDR3 with reference TRBV13 and TRBJ2-1 gives the whole variable domain AAGVIQSPRHLIKEKRETATLKCYPIPRHDTVYWYQQGPGQDPQFLISFYEKMQSDKGSIPDRFSAQQFSDYHSELNMSSLELGDSALYFCASSLTSGGAPVNEQFFGPGTRLTVL.

This clonotype was counted a few times. The rearrangement uses TRBV27 and TRBJ1-4; possible D gene TRBD1, 5 bases. Per germline, CDR1 MNHEY and CDR2 SMNVEV (reference sequence). The CDR3 has 14 amino acids. Trimming stripped 4 bases from V and 8 bases from J, with 14 bases between. CDR3 sequence (DNA): TGTGCCAGCAGTTCAGAGGGACCGCGGGAAAAACTGTTTTTT. Encoded protein: CASSSEGPREKLFF.

This clonotype ranks as medium-sized (0.01 to 0.1%). The V gene is TRBV19, the J gene TRBJ1-4; tentatively, D is TRBD1 (5 bases). The length of the CDR3 is 16 residues. V was pared by 7 bases and J by 3 bases, with 18 bases between. The germline V gene encodes CDR1 LNHDA and CDR2 SQIVND (reference sequence). CDR3 sequence reads: CASTTHPAGPNEKLFF. The CDR3 DNA is TGTGCCAGTACTACCCACCCGGCGGGGCCTAATGAAAAACTGTTTTTT.

This clonotype has more than one count but fewer than ten. The rearrangement joins TRBV7-2 to TRBJ1-4; weak D call: TRBD1 (6 bases). V was shortened by 4 bases and J by 4 bases, with 10 bases between the two germline ends. The length of the CDR3 is 14 residues. Germline V gene lookup returns CDR1 SGHTA and CDR2 FQGNSA. The CDR3 coding sequence is TGTGCCAGCAGCTCGGACAGATATAATGAAAAACTGTTTTTT. It encodes CASSSDRYNEKLFF.

By sample fraction, this clonotype is medium-sized. The CDR3 sequence is CASRAGTGGYNEQFF. The CDR3 nucleotides read TGTGCCAGCAGAGCCGGGACAGGGGGCTACAATGAGCAGTTCTTC. V and J are TRBV6-1 and TRBJ2-1; TRBD1 aligns across 11 bases. CDR1 and CDR2 from the germline V gene are MNHNS and SASEGT. V lost 6 bases to trimming and J lost 3 bases; unmatched junction nucleotides: 4. This CDR3 contains 15 residues.

This clonotype was picked up a small number of times. This chain uses TRBV19 with TRBJ1-1, with D tentatively TRBD1 (6 bases). V lost 4 bases, J lost 0 bases, and 15 bases lay in between. The CDR3 is 16 residues long. CDR1 is LNHDA and CDR2 is SQIVND in the germline V gene (reference sequence). CDR3 in amino acids: CASSTQTTGMNTEAFF. The CDR3 DNA is TGTGCCAGTAGTACACAAACGACAGGTATGAACACTGAAGCTTTCTTT. Using reference TRBV19 and TRBJ1-1 for the parts outside the CDR3, the full variable domain is DGGITQSPKYLFRKEGQNVTLSCEQNLNHDAMYWYRQDPGQGLRLIYYSQIVNDFQKGDIAEGYSVSREKKESFPLTVTSAQKNPTAFYLCASSTQTTGMNTEAFFGQGTRLTVV.

The J gene is TRBJ2-3, the V gene TRBV27, with D possibly matching TRBD2 (6 bases). Germline CDR1 MNHEY, CDR2 SMNVEV (reference sequence). With 6 bases removed from V and 4 bases from J, the gap between germline ends came to 20 bases. This CDR3 region has 16 residues. The CDR3 spells CASRSLFGGGADTQYF. CDR3 in DNA: TGTGCCAGCAGATCCCTGTTTGGGGGAGGTGCAGATACGCAGTATTTT.

This clonotype is judged medium-sized. The chain combines TRBV27 with TRBJ2-7, with TRBD1 matching over 7 bases. V shed 8 bases and J 2 bases; nucleotides not matched to a gene: 3. The V gene's germline CDR1 is MNHEY and CDR2 SMNVEV (reference sequence). The CDR3 is made up of 12 amino acids. CDR3 loop: CASRDRPYEQYF. DNA of the CDR3: TGTGCCAGCCGGGACAGACCCTACGAGCAGTACTTC.

This clonotype is medium-sized (0.01 to 0.1%) in the sample. The gene calls are TRBV29-1 and TRBJ2-1, with 7 bases fitting TRBD2. Germline loops: CDR1 SQVTM, CDR2 ANQGSEA. Losses at the gene ends were 4 bases for V and 5 bases for J; bases not matched to a gene: 8. The CDR3 has 14 residues. The CDR3 spells CSVGVAGVNNEQFF. The CDR3 region has the DNA TGCAGCGTTGGAGTTGCGGGGGTGAACAATGAGCAGTTCTTC.

CDR3 residues: CASSFETRGLAEAFF. The CDR3 DNA reads as TGTGCCAGCAGTTTCGAAACCAGGGGTCTCGCTGAAGCTTTCTTT. The genes are TRBV12-3 or TRBV12-4 and TRBJ1-1, with D possibly TRBD1 on 6 matching bases. The germline V and J ends were trimmed by 3 bases and 6 bases, with 17 bases remaining between them. The CDR3 has 15 residues.

The V gene is TRBV19, the J gene TRBJ2-1; tentative D call: TRBD1 (7 bases). V dropped 7 bases and J dropped 4 bases, with 14 bases sitting between them. The CDR3 runs to 14 residues. The V gene's germline CDR1 is LNHDA and CDR2 SQIVND (reference sequence). The DNA of the CDR3 is TGTGCCAGTACCGCAGGGGGGAGGTACAATGAGCAGTTCTTC. Protein: CASTAGGRYNEQFF.

The CDR3 here is CASSPRTGTQYF. The CDR3 DNA reads as TGTGCCAGCAGCCCACGGACGGGAACCCAGTACTTC. The V call is TRBV7-2, the J call TRBJ2-5; a weak D match, TRBD2 (5 bases). The germline CDR1 and CDR2 sequences are SGHTA and FQGNSA. The CDR3 runs 12 residues. V dropped 5 bases and J dropped 8 bases, with 12 bases sitting between them. The full variable domain, with the rest looked up from reference TRBV7-2 and TRBJ2-5, is GAGVSQSPSNKVTEKGKDVELRCDPISGHTALYWYRQSLGQGLEFLIYFQGNSAPDKSGLPSDRFSAERTGGSVSTLTIQRTQQEDSAVYLCASSPRTGTQYFGPGTRLLVL.